These 21 T cell receptor beta chains were all obtained from the same sample, sequenced in a study of Tregs in tolerant kidney transplant recipients. Here immunoSEQ multiplex PCR was the method, and the copy in TCRdb shows in-frame clones only, minus some. The sample totals tens of thousands of clones. Mixed chimerism was transient after nonmyeloablative marrow transplants from related graft donors. The source was CD4+ T cells from blood (PBMCs), collected 24 months after the transplant. The receptors were gathered from a human patient who received a combined kidney and bone marrow transplant. Some T cells may be provided by the graft donor.

A remark on this clone: The CDR3 end falls 3 residues outside the read, so it is completed with the germline J gene. The chain uses TRBV5-1 and TRBJ2-1, with a weak D call TRBD1 (6 bases). This CDR3 region has 13 residues. V lost 1 base, J lost 8 bases, and 10 bases lay in between. Germline assignment: CDR1 SGHRS and CDR2 YFSETQ. Here the CDR3 reads CASSLSPGDEQFF. The CDR3 bases that were read are TGCGCCAGCAGCTTGAGCCCAGGGGATGAG.

On this clone: The CDR3 extends 3 residues past the end of the read, so its final part is completed from the germline J gene. The chain has TRBV7-9 and TRBJ2-2, with 8 positions matching TRBD1. CDR3 size: 15 residues. Germline trimming cut 5 bases from V and 3 bases from J; bases unmatched to any gene: 5. From germline, CDR1 is SEHNR and CDR2 FQNEAQ (reference sequence). The covered CDR3 bases are TGTGCCAGCAGCCAGACAGGGGCGGACACCGGGGAG. It translates to CASSQTGADTGE. The CDR3 in full is CASSQTGADTGELFF.

On this clone: The read terminates 3 residues ahead of where the CDR3 ends, so the germline J gene completes it. The chain employs TRBV5-5 and TRBJ1-2; a weak D match, TRBD1 (6 bases). Germline V CDR1 and CDR2: SGHKS, YYEKEE (reference sequence). The germline V and J ends were trimmed by 2 bases and 0 bases, with 8 bases remaining between them. The CDR3 has 14 residues. Incomplete CDR3 DNA: TGTGCCAGCAGCTTAGGGACAACTAACTATGGC. As protein: CASSLGTTNYG. The full CDR3 is CASSLGTTNYGYTF.

To note about this clone: Read coverage stops 3 residues before the CDR3 terminus; the germline J gene supplies the remainder. The chain has TRBV20-1 and TRBJ2-7; D is perhaps TRBD1 (5 bases). The CDR3 loop spans 14 amino acids. Deletions cut 5 bases from V and 2 bases from J, with 16 bases between. Germline loops: CDR1 DFQATT, CDR2 SNEGSKA (reference sequence). The DNA read from the CDR3 is TGCAGTGCTCCCAGGACAACGACGACCTACGAG. Amino acids: CSAPRTTTTYE. The CDR3 in its entirety is CSAPRTTTTYEQYF.

Points on this clone: The CDR3 is cut off 3 residues early in the read; its end comes from the germline J gene. The chain employs TRBV20-1 and TRBJ2-7, with 13 bases identical to TRBD2. Germline trimming cut 1 base from V and 6 bases from J; bases unmatched to any gene: 3. This CDR3 spans 14 amino acids. Germline V gene sequence: CDR1 DFQATT, CDR2 SNEGSKA (reference sequence). The CDR3 bases that were read are TGCAGTGCTAGAGGGACTAGCGGGAGTATCGAG. Protein product: CSARGTSGSIE. The CDR3 in its entirety is CSARGTSGSIEQYF.

Details on this clone: The read comes to an end 3 residues before the CDR3 does, leaving the germline J gene to fill in the end. The V gene is TRBV7-6, the J gene TRBJ1-1; 8 nucleotides line up with TRBD1. This CDR3 spans 16 amino acids. CDR1 is SGHVS, CDR2 FNYEAQ, per germline. The CDR3: CASSLAGGTGRTGAFF. The sequenced CDR3 bases are TGTGCCAGCAGCTTAGCCGGTGGGACAGGTCGTACTGGG.

Regarding this clone: The sequence runs out 3 residues before the end of the CDR3; the remainder is reconstructed from the germline J gene. The genes are TRBV10-2 and TRBJ2-7; 9 bases line up with TRBD1. The CDR3 extends over 15 amino acids. CDR1 WSHSY and CDR2 SAAADI come from the germline V gene. J gave up 0 bases and V 3 bases, and 3 bases lay outside the gene matches. CDR3 region: CASSDRDRASYEQYF. The sequenced CDR3 bases are TGCGCCAGCAGTGACCGGGACAGGGCCTCCTACGAG.

On this clone itself: The sequenced fragment ends 3 residues before the CDR3 boundary, so the rest is inferred from the germline J gene. The chain links TRBV7-8 to TRBJ1-2; TRBD1 might be the D (6 bases). CDR1 is SGHVS and CDR2 is FQNEAQ in the germline V gene. CDR3 size: 13 residues. The chain's CDR3 is CASSSTGGGGYTF. Partial CDR3 DNA: TGTGCCAGCAGCTCGACAGGAGGTGGAGGC. The complete variable domain, with remaining parts taken from reference TRBV7-8 and TRBJ1-2, reads GAGVSQSPRYKVAKRGQDVALRCDPISGHVSLFWYQQALGQGPEFLTYFQNEAQLDKSGLPSDRFFAERPEGSVSTLKIQRTQQEDSAVYLCASSSTGGGGYTFGSGTRLTVV.

As to this clone: Read sequence stops 3 residues before the CDR3 end, and the germline J gene provides the missing end. The chain combines TRBV7-2 with TRBJ2-3; tentatively, D is TRBD2 (6 bases). Trimming took 6 bases from V and 3 from J, leaving 13 bases between them. This CDR3 is built from 14 residues. Germline CDR1 and CDR2: SGHTA and FQGNSA. The part of the CDR3 DNA that was read is TGTGCCAGCAGGGGGGGACTTATGACAGATACG. This encodes CASRGGLMTDT. The entire CDR3 protein is CASRGGLMTDTQYF.

The CDR3 loop is CASSYNRGEQYF. The CDR3 DNA, read in part, is TGTGCCAGCAGTTACAACAGGGGCGAG. The V gene is TRBV6-2 or TRBV6-3, the J gene TRBJ2-7; 7 bases match TRBD1. Read data end 3 residues before the CDR3 end; the end is taken from the germline J gene. Germline V gene sequence: CDR1 MNHEY, CDR2 SVGEGT. This CDR3 region has 12 residues. J lost 6 bases, V lost 2 bases, and 1 base had no gene match.

With regard to this clone: The missing CDR3 end, 3 residues past where the read stops, is filled in from the germline J gene. V is TRBV30 and J is TRBJ2-1; D not certain. V was cut by 3 bases and J by 5 bases, with 20 bases left in between. Germline CDR1 reads GTSNPN; CDR2 reads SVGIG (reference sequence). The CDR3 is 16 amino acids. The CDR3 reads CAWRRYPGKDNNEQFF. The sequenced part of the CDR3 DNA is TGTGCCTGGAGGAGATACCCAGGAAAGGATAACAATGAG.

A remark on this clone: The CDR3 extends 3 residues past the end of the read, so its final part is completed from the germline J gene. The V and J genes are TRBV7-2 and TRBJ2-3; D is ambiguous. Germline V CDR1 and CDR2: SGHTA, FQGNSA. The CDR3 length is 14 residues. V was clipped by 2 bases and J by 4 bases, with 10 bases between them. CDR3 amino acids: CASSLIPRADTQYF. The sequenced part of the CDR3 DNA is TGTGCCAGCAGCTTAATTCCTCGGGCAGATACG.

With regard to this clone: The read ends 3 residues shy of where the CDR3 ends; the end is completed using the germline J gene. The V and J genes are TRBV20-1 and TRBJ2-7, with 7 nucleotides matching TRBD1. V lost 3 bases, J lost 3 bases, and 5 bases stayed unmatched. From germline, CDR1 is DFQATT and CDR2 SNEGSKA (reference sequence). The CDR3 consists of 13 residues. CDR3 protein: CSARKGGSYEQYF. Partial CDR3 DNA: TGCAGTGCTAGGAAAGGGGGCAGCTACGAG.

Remarks on this clone: Read sequence stops 3 residues before the CDR3 end, and the germline J gene provides the missing end. This rearrangement joins TRBV6-2 or TRBV6-3 to TRBJ2-1; 7 nucleotides align to TRBD2. Trimming cost V 4 bases and J 0 bases; bases outside gene matches: 3. This CDR3 is 15 amino acids long. Per the germline V gene, CDR1 is MNHEY and CDR2 is SVGEGT. Incomplete CDR3 DNA: TGTGCCAGCAGTTCCGTAGCGGGCTCCTACAATGAG. Encoded protein: CASSSVAGSYNE. The whole CDR3 sequence is CASSSVAGSYNEQFF.

About this clone: Coverage ceases 3 residues before the CDR3 finishes, and the germline J gene fills in the end. V is TRBV5-6 and J is TRBJ2-7; 8 positions agree with TRBD1. The CDR3 extends over 15 amino acids. With V trimmed by 4 bases and J by 6 bases, 12 bases remained unmatched. The germline gives CDR1 SGHDT, CDR2 YYEEEE. The sequenced part of the CDR3 DNA is TGTGCCAGCAGCCAACTTGGACAGGGTCAGGGCGAG. Protein: CASSQLGQGQGE. The CDR3 reads in full as CASSQLGQGQGEQYF.

In regard to this clone: Coverage ceases 3 residues before the CDR3 finishes, and the germline J gene fills in the end. The V and J genes are TRBV20-1 and TRBJ1-2; TRBD1 is a possible D gene (5 bases). The V and J ends lost 4 bases and 0 bases respectively, with 9 bases between them. The CDR3 has 13 amino acids. Germline-derived CDR1 and CDR2 are DFQATT and SNEGSKA (reference sequence). CDR3 sequence: CSAIDRSNYGYTF. CDR3 DNA, as far as it was read: TGCAGTGCTATCGACAGATCTAACTATGGC.

Here the CDR3 reads CASSLGPQGFEQYF. The DNA read from the CDR3 is TGTGCCAGCAGCTTAGGCCCCCAGGGATTCGAG. The rearrangement joins TRBV11-2 to TRBJ2-7, with a weak D call TRBD1 (5 bases). The read stops 3 residues short of the end of the CDR3; the missing end is completed from the germline J gene. Germline CDR1 SGHAT, CDR2 FQNNGV. This CDR3 has 14 amino acids. V lost 1 base and J lost 6, with 13 bases in between.

A note on this clone: The germline gene is not matched at one end of the junction; a read error may be the cause. The DNA ends 3 residues before the CDR3 does, and the rest of the CDR3 is filled in from the germline J gene. The chain joins TRBV4-2 to TRBJ2-1, with 10 bases fitting TRBD2. Looked up from germline, CDR1 is LGHNA and CDR2 is YNFKEQ. The CDR3 spans 15 residues. CDR3: CASSSWTSGDNEQFF. Incomplete CDR3 DNA: TGCGCCAGCAGCTCCTGGACTAGCGGAGACAATGAG.

With respect to this clone: With the read ending 3 residues before the CDR3 end, the germline J gene is used to fill in that end. The genes are TRBV19 and TRBJ2-1; 12 bases align to TRBD2. After removal of 7 bases from V and 9 bases from J, the junction contained 13 bases not matched to a gene. The CDR3 is made up of 16 amino acids. The germline CDR1 and CDR2 sequences are LNHDA and SQIVND (reference sequence). Here the CDR3 reads CASTQLAGGGGFEQFF. The DNA read from the CDR3 is TGTGCCAGTACCCAACTAGCGGGAGGAGGGGGGTTTGAG.

Notes on this clone: Read coverage stops 3 residues before the CDR3 terminus; the germline J gene supplies the remainder. The genes are TRBV20-1 and TRBJ1-6; no reliable D call. V was pared by 3 bases and J by 4 bases, with 10 bases between. The CDR3 loop spans 14 amino acids. CDR1 is DFQATT, CDR2 SNEGSKA, per germline (reference sequence). CDR3: CSARFAVYNSPLHF. CDR3 bases read: TGCAGTGCTAGGTTTGCGGTTTATAATTCACCC.

Notes on this clone: Read sequence stops 3 residues before the CDR3 end, and the germline J gene provides the missing end. J is TRBJ2-2 and V is TRBV24-1; D may be TRBD2 (6 bases). The CDR3 has 13 residues. The germline CDR1 and CDR2 sequences are KGHDR and SFDVKD. V was clipped by 9 bases and J by 4 bases, with 11 bases between them. CDR3 DNA (partial): TGTGCCACCGGACGGAGGGGCACCGGGGAG. Translating it yields CATGRRGTGE. The CDR3 in full is CATGRRGTGELFF.